This TCR beta chain is from a study of tumor-infiltrating lymphocytes in oesophageal squamous cell carcinoma. In the case of this clonotype: This is likely a read error, given that the CDR3 carries no conserved phenylalanine or tryptophan at its end. The DNA is left out, because the CDR3 cannot be placed on it with certainty; the CDR3 is given as TCRdb lists it.

Germline V lookup: CDR1 SGHTA, CDR2 FQGTGA. The CDR3 region is 15 residues in length, termini included. TCRdb passed the PCR reads through MiXCR, listing each CDR3 protein once. The sample shows roughly 7,000 distinct CDR3 sequences, approximately 15% of them seen only once. The V call is TRBV7-3, the J call TRBJ2-7; TRBD1 was called by the table and not checked on the DNA. The sample taken for sequencing was blood. This receptor was identified in a male donor with esophageal squamous cell carcinoma. Here the CDR3 reads CASSPGDHYGYTFGS.